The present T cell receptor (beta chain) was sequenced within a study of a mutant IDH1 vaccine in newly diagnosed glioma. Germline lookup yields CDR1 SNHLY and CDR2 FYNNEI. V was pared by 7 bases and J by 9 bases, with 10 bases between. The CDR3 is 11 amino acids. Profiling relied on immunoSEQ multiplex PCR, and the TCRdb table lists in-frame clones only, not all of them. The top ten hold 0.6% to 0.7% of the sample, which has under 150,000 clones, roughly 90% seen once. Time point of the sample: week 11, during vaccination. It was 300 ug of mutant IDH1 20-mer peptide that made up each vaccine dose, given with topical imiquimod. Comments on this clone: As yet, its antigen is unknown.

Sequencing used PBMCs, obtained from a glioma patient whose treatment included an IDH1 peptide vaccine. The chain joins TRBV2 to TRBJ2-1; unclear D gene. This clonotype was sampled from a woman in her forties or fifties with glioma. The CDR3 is CASIKRLEQFF. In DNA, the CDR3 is TGTGCCAGCATAAAAAGACTTGAGCAGTTCTTC.